One and the same sample provided the 20 T cell receptor beta chains below, sequenced in a study of cytomegalovirus exposure and HLA in healthy donors (dated by TCRdb to about 2017). The library was produced with the immunoSEQ multiplex PCR assay. A mixture of 60 forward primers for TCR Vbeta segments and 13 reverse primers for TCR Jbeta segments was used in the multiplex PCR. TCRdb obtained this table from immuneACCESS and retained in-frame rearrangements with V and J assigned. These tables miss some clones; where compared with another copy, unresolved V genes account for less than half of the shortfall, and the remainder is unexplained. This sample gives 110,000 or so clones in total; roughly 71% of them show up just once. Less than 3% of the sample is taken by the ten largest. The specimen sequenced was PBMCs. The receptor set was obtained from a woman in her thirties or forties in good health and CMV-seropositive.

The chain is built from TRBV4-3 and TRBJ2-3, with 7 nucleotides matching TRBD2. The CDR3 is made up of 15 amino acids. CDR1 LGHNA and CDR2 YSLEER come from the germline V gene. V lost 0 bases and J lost 3; bases outside the gene matches: 3. As DNA, the CDR3 is TGCGCCAGCAGCCAAGACCTAGCGGTTACAGATACGCAGTATTTT. Its protein product is CASSQDLAVTDTQYF.

This clone came up a few times. V gene TRBV7-2 combines with J gene TRBJ2-7; D call uncertain. The CDR3 sequence is 14 residues long. The V and J ends lost 3 bases and 2 bases respectively, with 11 bases between them. The V gene's germline CDR1 is SGHTA and CDR2 FQGNSA. CDR3 sequence: CASSFGTVTYEQYF. CDR3 nucleotide sequence: TGTGCCAGCAGCTTCGGTACAGTAACCTACGAGCAGTACTTC.

This chain connects TRBV19 to TRBJ2-7; D is possibly TRBD2 (5 bases). Germline V gene lookup returns CDR1 LNHDA and CDR2 SQIVND (reference sequence). This CDR3 region has 14 residues. The V end lost 3 bases, the J end lost 0 bases, and 9 bases lay between the germline ends. Here the CDR3 reads CASSIYGSSYEQYF. DNA of the CDR3: TGTGCCAGTAGTATTTATGGGAGCTCCTACGAGCAGTACTTC. The entire variable domain, with the rest obtained from reference TRBV19 and TRBJ2-7, is as follows: DGGITQSPKYLFRKEGQNVTLSCEQNLNHDAMYWYRQDPGQGLRLIYYSQIVNDFQKGDIAEGYSVSREKKESFPLTVTSAQKNPTAFYLCASSIYGSSYEQYFGPGTRLTVT.

V usage is TRBV19 and J usage is TRBJ2-5; D unresolved. Germline-derived CDR1 and CDR2 are LNHDA and SQIVND (reference sequence). The V end lost 5 bases, the J end lost 4 bases, and 11 bases lay between the germline ends. This CDR3 has 13 residues. CDR3 DNA sequence: TGTGCCAGTAGTCACCTATCCCTAGAGACCCAGTACTTC. It is translated as CASSHLSLETQYF.

The V gene is TRBV6-5, the J gene TRBJ2-6, with 7 positions matching TRBD1. Germline CDR1 is MNHEY and CDR2 is SVGAGI. This CDR3 is built from 14 residues. V was pared by 6 bases and J by 9 bases, with 8 bases of the junction left unmatched. In DNA form, the CDR3 reads TGTGCCAGCAGGCATGGGGACAGACGCAACGTCCTGACTTTC. Protein sequence: CASRHGDRRNVLTF.

This chain links TRBV7-9 with TRBJ2-2, with 8 bases lining up with TRBD2. Germline CDR1 reads SEHNR; CDR2 reads FQNEAQ (reference sequence). This CDR3 spans 16 amino acids. Unmatched junction bases numbered 8, after V lost 5 bases and J lost 3 bases. The CDR3 DNA follows: TGTGCCAGCAGCATCCGAGGAGCGGGAGACACCGGGGAGCTGTTTTTT. Translation gives CASSIRGAGDTGELFF.

This clone has more than one count but fewer than ten. The CDR3: CASSYDSGTGSEKLFF. The CDR3 DNA is TGTGCCAGCAGTTACGATTCCGGGACAGGGAGTGAAAAACTGTTTTTT. This rearrangement joins TRBV6-5 to TRBJ1-4; 9 positions match TRBD1. Looked up from germline, CDR1 is MNHEY and CDR2 is SVGAGI. The CDR3 consists of 16 residues. V lost 2 bases and J lost 7; bases outside the gene matches: 8.

The chain has TRBV7-9 and TRBJ2-1; D possibly corresponds to TRBD2 (6 bases). Germline-derived CDR1 and CDR2 are SEHNR and FQNEAQ (reference sequence). The CDR3 spans 13 residues. Deletions cut 1 base from V and 12 bases from J, with 13 bases between. CDR3 sequence: CASSLGAGTGQFF. The DNA of the CDR3 is TGTGCCAGCAGCTTAGGTGCGGGGACGGGGCAGTTCTTC.

The gene calls are TRBV7-2 and TRBJ1-2, with TRBD1 as a possible D gene (6 bases). The CDR3 has 14 amino acids. Trimming shortened V by 1 base and J by 3 bases, and 9 bases separated the two germline ends. CDR1 is SGHTA and CDR2 is FQGNSA in the germline V gene. The chain's CDR3 is CASSLDSGDYGYTF. The CDR3, as DNA: TGTGCCAGCAGCTTAGACTCAGGGGACTATGGCTACACCTTC.

The gene calls are TRBV18 and TRBJ1-4; D possibly corresponds to TRBD1 (6 bases). Per germline, CDR1 KGHSH and CDR2 LQKENI. The V end was cut by 3 bases, the J end by 6 bases, with 17 bases between. The CDR3 has 16 residues. The CDR3 sequence is CASSPRTVMDDEKLFF. CDR3 DNA sequence: TGTGCCAGCTCACCCCGGACAGTTATGGATGATGAAAAACTGTTTTTT.

V gene TRBV2 combines with J gene TRBJ2-7; D unclear. The CDR3 consists of 14 residues. Trimming shortened V by 3 bases and J by 2 bases, and 11 bases separated the two germline ends. Germline values: CDR1 SNHLY, CDR2 FYNNEI. CDR3 in amino acids: CASSELTGTYEQYF. CDR3 coding DNA: TGTGCCAGCAGTGAGTTGACGGGTACCTACGAGCAGTACTTC.

This chain connects TRBV4-1 to TRBJ1-1; possible D gene TRBD1, 6 bases. CDR1 is MGHRA, CDR2 YSYEKL, per germline. The CDR3 covers 15 residues. V was clipped by 4 bases and J by 0 bases, with 12 bases between them. CDR3 amino acids: CASSPSGDLNTEAFF. Here the CDR3 DNA reads TGCGCCAGCAGCCCGTCAGGGGACCTGAACACTGAAGCTTTCTTT.

The V and J genes are TRBV28 and TRBJ1-5, with no clear D. This CDR3 is built from 13 residues. Germline CDR1 reads MDHEN; CDR2 reads SYDVKM. The V and J ends lost 4 bases and 3 bases respectively, with 7 bases between them. The CDR3 loop reads CASSYPHNQPQHF. The CDR3 region has the DNA TGTGCCAGCAGTTATCCCCACAATCAGCCCCAGCATTTT. The complete variable domain, with remaining parts taken from reference TRBV28 and TRBJ1-5, reads DVKVTQSSRYLVKRTGEKVFLECVQDMDHENMFWYRQDPGLGLRLIYFSYDVKMKEKGDIPEGYSVSREKKERFSLILESASTNQTSMYLCASSYPHNQPQHFGDGTRLSIL.

This chain uses TRBV5-1 with TRBJ2-1; the D gene is possibly TRBD1 (6 bases). Germline CDR1 and CDR2: SGHRS and YFSETQ. The V and J ends lost 2 bases and 2 bases respectively, with 23 bases between them. The CDR3 runs 19 residues. CDR3 nucleotide sequence: TGCGCCAGCAGCTTCCCGGACAGCCTTAAGCAAATAACCTACAATGAGCAGTTCTTC. Its protein product is CASSFPDSLKQITYNEQFF.

This clone is a singleton in its sample. This rearrangement joins TRBV6-5 to TRBJ2-7, with D uncertain. V was trimmed by 0 bases and J by 5 bases, leaving 11 bases between them. The CDR3 is made up of 14 amino acids. Germline V gene lookup returns CDR1 MNHEY and CDR2 SVGAGI. The CDR3 here is CASSYSRSQNEQYF. In nucleotides, the CDR3 is TGTGCCAGCAGTTACTCGAGGTCGCAGAACGAGCAGTACTTC.

This clone occurred once. The gene calls are TRBV7-2 and TRBJ2-3; maybe TRBD1 (5 bases). This CDR3 has 12 residues. Germline V gives CDR1 SGHTA, CDR2 FQGNSA. Between the trimmed V and J ends, which lost 5 bases and 9 bases, there was a span of 12 bases. CDR3 loop: CASSHDWGTQYF. In DNA, the CDR3 is TGTGCCAGCAGCCACGACTGGGGCACGCAGTATTTT.

The CDR3, as DNA: TGCGCCAGCAGCCTCCCTTCGGGCACCGGGACTAGCGGGAGGTTAAATGAGCAGTTCTTC. It specifies CASSLPSGTGTSGRLNEQFF. The chain carries TRBV4-1 and TRBJ2-1; TRBD2 matches 15 bases. Germline assignment: CDR1 MGHRA and CDR2 YSYEKL. This CDR3 region has 20 residues. V gave up 4 bases and J gave up 7 bases; unmatched junction bases: 17.

This chain links TRBV19 with TRBJ2-6, with TRBD2 as a possible D gene (5 bases). Between the trimmed V and J ends, which lost 1 base and 0 bases, there was a span of 22 bases. Germline V lookup: CDR1 LNHDA, CDR2 SQIVND (reference sequence). This CDR3 comprises 21 residues. The CDR3 bases are TGTGCCAGTAGTATAGGCCATTTTCGTGAGGGTTTGGGCTCTGGGGCCAACGTCCTGACTTTC. Amino acids: CASSIGHFREGLGSGANVLTF.

The V and J genes are TRBV5-1 and TRBJ1-2, with 8 bases matching TRBD1. Germline assignment: CDR1 SGHRS and CDR2 YFSETQ. The V and J ends lost 5 bases and 3 bases, in that order; junction bases with no gene match: 3. The CDR3 is 13 residues long. The CDR3 bases are TGCGCCAGCAGGCAGGGGGCTGACTATGGCTACACCTTC. Translation: CASRQGADYGYTF. Full variable domain (outside the CDR3, taken from reference TRBV5-1 and TRBJ1-2): KAGVTQTPRYLIKTRGQQVTLSCSPISGHRSVSWYQQTPGQGLQFLFEYFSETQRNKGNFPGRFSGRQFSNSRSEMNVSTLELGDSALYLCASRQGADYGYTFGSGTRLTVV.

The chain uses TRBV4-2 and TRBJ2-7; 7 nucleotides line up with TRBD1. CDR1 LGHNA and CDR2 YNFKEQ come from the germline V gene. CDR3 length equals 14 residues. V lost 5 bases, J lost 3 bases, and 7 bases stayed unmatched. CDR3 in DNA: TGTGCCAGCAGCGTACCGGGACAGAACTACGAGCAGTACTTC. Protein: CASSVPGQNYEQYF.